These T cell receptor beta chains were read from a single sample in a study of OX40 agonist ivuxolimab in advanced cancers. Profiled with immunoSEQ multiplex PCR; TCRdb holds only in-frame clones, not every one. The sample records some 100,000 clones, around 84% being singletons. The specimen was CD4+ or CD8+ T cells sorted from blood, collected in a trial of the OX40 agonist ivuxolimab. The receptors stem from an adult with an advanced solid tumor such as melanoma, head and neck, liver or kidney cancer. Each CDR3 is given with its conserved first and last residue. D genes are given only for firm matches. Only part of the rows carry a size: once, few, many, or a class if the clone is expanded.

D gene | J gene | V gene | clone size | CDR3 protein | CDR3 DNA
TRBD1 | TRBJ1-4 | TRBV19 | . | CASSSRTGANEKLFF | TGTGCCAGTAGTTCCCGGACAGGGGCTAATGAAAAACTGTTTTTT
TRBD1 | TRBJ2-5 | TRBV9 | . | CASSVATGFGNQETQYF | TGTGCCAGCAGCGTAGCGACAGGGTTTGGGAACCAAGAGACCCAGTACTTC
. | TRBJ2-5 | TRBV6-5 | once | CASSPIEAGQETQYF | TGTGCCAGCAGTCCCATTGAGGCGGGCCAAGAGACCCAGTACTTC
. | TRBJ1-1 | TRBV5-8 | . | CASSWGGTPNTEAFF | TGTGCCAGCAGCTGGGGGGGGACACCGAACACTGAAGCTTTCTTT
TRBD1 | TRBJ2-5 | TRBV5-4 | . | CASSPSSGTGYQETQYF | TGTGCCAGCAGCCCCTCCTCCGGGACAGGGTACCAAGAGACCCAGTACTTC
TRBD1 | TRBJ1-5 | TRBV28 | once | CASRGQDHQPQHF | TGTGCCAGCAGGGGACAGGATCATCAGCCCCAGCATTTT
. | TRBJ2-4 | TRBV5-5 | . | CASSFRDPQEQYF | TGTGCCAGCAGCTTCCGGGACCCACAGGAACAGTACTTC
. | TRBJ1-3 | TRBV25-1 | . | CASSLIGGVSGNTIYF | TGTGCCAGCAGCCTAATAGGAGGTGTCTCTGGAAACACCATATATTTT
. | TRBJ1-4 | TRBV29-1 | few | CSVGQATNEKLFF | TGCAGCGTTGGACAGGCAACTAATGAAAAACTGTTTTTT
. | TRBJ2-1 | TRBV7-9 | . | CASSLWRVESYNEQFF | TGTGCCAGCAGCTTATGGCGAGTAGAATCCTACAATGAGCAGTTCTTC
TRBD1 | TRBJ2-7 | TRBV5-1 | . | CASSLAGSDRGYEQYF | TGCGCCAGCAGCTTGGCAGGTTCGGACAGGGGCTACGAGCAGTACTTC
TRBD1 | TRBJ2-5 | TRBV5-1 | . | CASSLVAGGGEETQYF | TGCGCCAGCAGCTTGGTGGCAGGGGGCGGGGAAGAGACCCAGTACTTC
. | TRBJ1-1 | TRBV2 | . | CASRGTEAFF | TGTGCCAGCAGGGGAACTGAAGCTTTCTTT
. | TRBJ2-2 | TRBV4-1 | . | CASSRDSLANTGELFF | TGCGCCAGCAGCCGAGACAGTTTAGCGAACACCGGGGAGCTGTTTTTT
TRBD2 | TRBJ2-7 | TRBV14 | . | CASSLRLAAGRDEQYF | TGTGCCAGCAGCCTTAGGCTCGCGGCAGGGAGGGACGAGCAGTACTTC
. | TRBJ1-1 | TRBV28 | . | CASSPRTERAFF | TGTGCCAGCAGCCCGAGGACAGAGCGGGCTTTCTTT
TRBD2 | TRBJ2-2 | TRBV11-2 | . | CASSPPGGLNTGELFF | TGTGCCAGCAGCCCCCCGGGGGGGCTGAACACCGGGGAGCTGTTTTTT
TRBD1 | TRBJ2-3 | TRBV19 | . | CASSIGPDRATQYF | TGTGCCAGTAGTATCGGCCCAGACAGGGCAACGCAGTATTTT
TRBD1 | TRBJ2-3 | TRBV28 | once | CASSSPGQGTDTQYF | TGTGCCAGCAGTTCGCCGGGACAGGGCACAGATACGCAGTATTTT
TRBD1 | TRBJ2-7 | TRBV6-5 | . | CASSYRGQGAYEQYF | TGTGCCAGCAGTTATAGGGGACAGGGGGCCTACGAGCAGTACTTC
. | TRBJ2-3 | TRBV5-4 | once | CASSPYKTRIASTDTQYF | TGTGCCAGCAGCCCTTATAAGACACGGATTGCTAGCACAGATACGCAGTATTTT
. | TRBJ1-1 | TRBV18 | . | CASSPPSGNTEAFF | TGTGCCAGCTCACCACCATCAGGGAACACTGAAGCTTTCTTT
. | TRBJ1-1 | TRBV7-2 | . | CASSLGMNTEAFF | TGTGCCAGCAGCTTGGGCATGAACACTGAAGCTTTCTTT
. | TRBJ1-1 | TRBV6-6 | once | CASSYMGGAQEKAFF | TGTGCCAGCAGTTACATGGGGGGGGCGCAAGAAAAGGCTTTCTTT
TRBD2 | TRBJ2-2 | TRBV5-4 | once | CASSRGLAGGTGELFF | TGTGCCAGCAGCCGGGGACTAGCGGGGGGCACCGGGGAGCTGTTTTTT
. | TRBJ1-2 | TRBV28 | few | CASSSFSGHVNGYTF | TGTGCCAGCAGTTCTTTCTCAGGGCATGTAAATGGCTACACCTTC
TRBD1 | TRBJ2-5 | TRBV19 | . | CASSSRQGLPVETQYF | TGTGCCAGTAGTTCCAGACAGGGCCTGCCGGTAGAGACCCAGTACTTC
. | TRBJ2-3 | TRBV18 | . | CASSPSELGSTDTQYF | TGTGCCAGCTCACCCTCGGAGTTAGGGAGCACAGATACGCAGTATTTT
. | TRBJ2-4 | TRBV6-1 | . | CASSEGIAKNIQYF | TGTGCCAGCAGTGAGGGAATTGCCAAAAACATTCAGTACTTC
. | TRBJ2-2 | TRBV10-3 | . | CAISAGNSNTGELFF | TGTGCCATCAGTGCTGGCAACTCGAACACCGGGGAGCTGTTTTTT
TRBD1 | TRBJ2-2 | TRBV4-2 | . | CASSLGTGGNTGELFF | TGTGCCAGCAGCTTGGGGACAGGAGGGAACACCGGGGAGCTGTTTTTT
. | TRBJ2-3 | TRBV29-1 | . | CSVERGGTDTQYF | TGCAGCGTTGAGCGCGGGGGCACAGATACGCAGTATTTT
TRBD1 | TRBJ1-3 | TRBV29-1 | . | CSVSGTGRPGNTIYF | TGCAGCGTCTCCGGGACAGGGCGGCCTGGAAACACCATATATTTT
TRBD2 | TRBJ2-3 | TRBV7-3 | . | CASTSTAGEADTQYF | TGTGCCAGCACCTCAACGGCGGGGGAGGCAGATACGCAGTATTTT
. | TRBJ1-1 | TRBV5-6 | . | CASSLYLGTLSSEAFF | TGTGCCAGCAGCTTGTACCTCGGGACATTGTCCTCTGAAGCTTTCTTT
. | TRBJ2-6 | TRBV2 | . | CASSGEAGSSGANVLTF | TGTGCCAGCAGTGGGGAAGCAGGAAGCTCTGGGGCCAACGTCCTGACTTTC
. | TRBJ2-5 | TRBV7-7 | . | CASSLEGAQETQYF | TGTGCCAGCAGCTTAGAAGGGGCGCAAGAGACCCAGTACTTC
TRBD2 | TRBJ2-3 | TRBV2 | . | CASRQAGGPHTQYF | TGTGCCAGCAGACAAGCGGGGGGGCCGCATACGCAGTATTTT
TRBD2 | TRBJ2-3 | TRBV27 | . | CASSLSAGGTDTQYF | TGTGCCAGCAGTTTATCGGCGGGGGGCACAGATACGCAGTATTTT
. | TRBJ1-4 | TRBV2 | . | CASSSHEKLFF | TGTGCCAGCAGTAGCCATGAAAAACTGTTTTTT
TRBD1 | TRBJ2-7 | TRBV30 | . | CAWSLPGTGFYEQYF | TGTGCCTGGAGTCTACCCGGGACAGGATTCTACGAGCAGTACTTC
TRBD1 | TRBJ1-6 | TRBV4-1 | . | CASSQVTGVNYSPLHF | TGCGCCAGCAGCCAAGTCACAGGGGTGAATTATTCACCCCTCCACTTT
. | TRBJ2-1 | TRBV7-9 | . | CASSFNGPNEQFF | TGTGCCAGCAGCTTCAACGGACCCAATGAGCAGTTCTTC
. | TRBJ1-6 | TRBV7-3 | . | CASSLNQGSSPLHF | TGTGCCAGCAGCTTAAATCAGGGGAGTTCACCCCTCCACTTT
TRBD1 | TRBJ1-4 | TRBV7-2 | . | CASSTAGTGVEKLFF | TGTGCCAGCAGCACAGCCGGGACAGGGGTTGAAAAACTGTTTTTT
. | TRBJ2-7 | TRBV28 | . | CASSFLGPLKITGNPYEQYF | TGTGCCAGCAGTTTTTTAGGTCCTCTCAAGATTACAGGGAACCCCTACGAGCAGTACTTC
TRBD1 | TRBJ1-2 | TRBV6-1 | . | CASSENRGASGYTF | TGTGCCAGCAGTGAGAACAGGGGGGCCTCGGGCTACACCTTC
. | TRBJ2-1 | TRBV9 | . | CASSFRTEYNEQFF | TGTGCCAGCAGCTTCAGGACGGAATACAATGAGCAGTTCTTC
. | TRBJ2-2 | TRBV27 | . | CASRIANTGELFF | TGTGCCAGCAGGATAGCGAACACCGGGGAGCTGTTTTTT
. | TRBJ2-1 | TRBV6-5 | . | CASSSTDEQFF | TGTGCCAGCAGTTCGACTGATGAGCAGTTCTTC
. | TRBJ2-1 | TRBV11-2 | . | CASSLGATDNEQFF | TGTGCCAGCAGCTTAGGGGCCACAGACAATGAGCAGTTCTTC
. | TRBJ2-1 | TRBV5-1 | . | CASSWESANEQFF | TGCGCCAGCAGCTGGGAGAGCGCGAATGAGCAGTTCTTC
. | TRBJ1-2 | TRBV19 | . | CASKQGFNYGYTF | TGTGCCAGTAAACAGGGATTTAACTATGGCTACACCTTC
. | TRBJ1-6 | TRBV7-6 | . | CASSLEGINSPLHF | TGTGCCAGCAGCTTAGAGGGGATTAATTCACCCCTCCACTTT